Each of the 23 T cell receptor beta chains below was sequenced from the same sample in a study of T cells after yellow fever vaccination. TCRdb re-analysed the 5' RACE reads in MiXCR, keeping a single row per CDR3 protein. This sample has a few hundred thousand distinct CDR3 sequences, with about 8.3% found just once. This material consisted of PBMCs, taken around 45 days after the first yellow fever vaccination. Receptors were obtained from a man aged 18 to 30 who received the YFV17D yellow fever vaccine.

The sample holds a few counts of this clonotype. This chain connects TRBV6-5 to TRBJ1-4; unclear D gene. The CDR3 spans 14 residues. V was trimmed by 3 bases and J by 0 bases, leaving 5 bases between them. Germline CDR1 is MNHEY and CDR2 is SVGAGI. The CDR3 region has the DNA TGTGCCAGCAGTTATCACGCAACTAATGAAAAACTGTTTTTT. Amino acids: CASSYHATNEKLFF.

The chain links TRBV29-1 to TRBJ1-5; D perhaps matches TRBD1 (5 bases). CDR1 SQVTM and CDR2 ANQGSEA come from the germline V gene. This CDR3 is built from 13 residues. The V gene lost 4 bases and the J gene lost 8 bases, with 15 bases spanning the gap. The DNA for the CDR3 is TGCAGCGTTGCCCAGGGAGCTGGAAAGCCCCAGCATTTT. Protein sequence: CSVAQGAGKPQHF. Combining the CDR3 with reference TRBV29-1 and TRBJ1-5 gives the whole variable domain SAVISQKPSRDICQRGTSLTIQCQVDSQVTMMFWYRQQPGQSLTLIATANQGSEATYESGFVIDKFPISRPNLTFSTLTVSNMSPEDSSIYLCSVAQGAGKPQHFGDGTRLSIL.

V gene TRBV3-1 combines with J gene TRBJ1-5, with D unclear. The CDR3 sequence is 14 residues long. Germline-derived CDR1 and CDR2 are LGHDT and YNNKEL (reference sequence). Trimming shortened V by 0 bases and J by 7 bases, and 10 bases separated the two germline ends. The chain's CDR3 is CASSQDLFRQPQHF. The CDR3 DNA reads TGTGCCAGCAGCCAAGATCTTTTCCGGCAGCCCCAGCATTTT. Drawing the rest from reference TRBV3-1 and TRBJ1-5, the complete variable domain is DTAVSQTPKYLVTQMGNDKSIKCEQNLGHDTMYWYKQDSKKFLKIMFSYNNKELIINETVPNRFSPKSPDKAHLNLHINSLELGDSAVYFCASSQDLFRQPQHFGDGTRLSIL.

This clonotype was observed a few times. The DNA for the CDR3 is TGTGCCAGCAGCTTATCCCCAGCCTCTGGAAACACCATATATTTT. Its protein product is CASSLSPASGNTIYF. The chain recombines TRBV7-2 with TRBJ1-3; no firm D call. V was trimmed by 2 bases and J by 0 bases, leaving 8 bases between them. Germline V CDR1 and CDR2: SGHTA, FQGNSA. The CDR3 has 15 amino acids. The full variable domain, in which reference TRBV7-2 and TRBJ1-3 provide the parts outside the CDR3, is GAGVSQSPSNKVTEKGKDVELRCDPISGHTALYWYRQSLGQGLEFLIYFQGNSAPDKSGLPSDRFSAERTGGSVSTLTIQRTQQEDSAVYLCASSLSPASGNTIYFGEGSWLTVV.

The chain is built from TRBV23-1 and TRBJ2-3, with no clear D. TRBV23-1 is reported as an ORF; its role is uncertain. The CDR3 contains 17 residues. Trimming left V 6 bases short and J 4 bases short, with 23 bases between. The CDR3 sequence: CASSPPTICWGADTQYF. The CDR3 DNA reads TGCGCCAGCAGCCCCCCCACAATTTGTTGGGGTGCAGATACGCAGTATTTT.

This clonotype was counted only a few times. V and J are TRBV18 and TRBJ2-5; TRBD2 agrees at 13 bases. Per germline, CDR1 KGHSH and CDR2 LQKENI. With 0 bases clipped from V and 5 bases from J, the junction kept 0 bases outside the gene matches. The CDR3 consists of 15 residues. In DNA, the CDR3 is TGTGCCAGCTCACCACCGACTAGCGGGGGGGAGACCCAGTACTTC. This codes for CASSPPTSGGETQYF.

The rearrangement joins TRBV15 to TRBJ1-1; D unclear. Germline V gene data show CDR1 as LNHNV and CDR2 as YYDKDF (reference sequence). V lost 3 bases to trimming and J lost 3 bases, with 17 bases between them. This CDR3 has 16 residues. The CDR3 coding sequence is TGTGCCACCAGCAGGGGTTCTTCTAGTGTGTACACTGAAGCTTTCTTT. Its translation is CATSRGSSSVYTEAFF.

This clonotype has a count of ten or more. This chain connects TRBV6-2 or TRBV6-3 to TRBJ2-1; D gene ambiguous. The CDR3 consists of 15 residues. The V and J ends lost 5 bases and 2 bases respectively, with 13 bases between them. CDR1 and CDR2 (germline): MNHEY, SVGEGT. In nucleotides, the CDR3 is TGTGCCAGCAGTAGAGGACCCACCACCTACAATGAGCAGTTCTTC. Protein sequence: CASSRGPTTYNEQFF.

This clonotype has just a few counts. The V call is TRBV7-3, the J call TRBJ2-3; no definite D call. With 5 bases removed from V and 4 bases from J, the gap between germline ends came to 13 bases. Germline CDR1 reads SGHTA; CDR2 reads FQGTGA. This CDR3 region has 14 residues. The CDR3 here is CASSPRHPPDTQYF. The CDR3 DNA is TGTGCCAGCAGCCCCCGGCATCCTCCAGATACGCAGTATTTT. Full variable domain (rest looked up from reference TRBV7-3 and TRBJ2-3): GAGVSQTPSNKVTEKGKYVELRCDPISGHTALYWYRQSLGQGPEFLIYFQGTGAADDSGLPNDRFFAVRPEGSVSTLKIQRTERGDSAVYLCASSPRHPPDTQYFGPGTRLTVL.

Many counts were recorded for this clonotype. This chain joins TRBV7-2 and TRBJ2-6; D perhaps matches TRBD2 (6 bases). The V end was cut by 4 bases, the J end by 3 bases, with 13 bases between. Germline V gene data show CDR1 as SGHTA and CDR2 as FQGNSA. CDR3 size: 16 residues. The CDR3 DNA is TGTGCCAGCAGCTCGGGACTCCACCTTGGGGCCAACGTCCTGACTTTC. Translated: CASSSGLHLGANVLTF. The variable domain in full, completed from reference TRBV7-2 and TRBJ2-6, reads GAGVSQSPSNKVTEKGKDVELRCDPISGHTALYWYRQSLGQGLEFLIYFQGNSAPDKSGLPSDRFSAERTGGSVSTLTIQRTQQEDSAVYLCASSSGLHLGANVLTFGAGSRLTVL.

This sequence joins TRBV30 and TRBJ2-3, with a weak D call TRBD2 (5 bases). CDR1 is GTSNPN and CDR2 is SVGIG in the germline V gene (reference sequence). CDR3 length equals 13 residues. Trimming cost V 2 bases and J 2 bases, with 8 bases left between them. The CDR3 sequence is CAWSPGDTDTQYF. CDR3 bases: TGTGCCTGGAGTCCCGGGGACACAGATACGCAGTATTTT.

The table lists this clonotype with a few counts. The chain carries TRBV20-1 and TRBJ2-1, with D unresolved. V was shortened by 4 bases and J by 5 bases, with 12 bases between the two germline ends. The CDR3 is made up of 13 amino acids. Germline V gives CDR1 DFQATT, CDR2 SNEGSKA (reference sequence). The CDR3 DNA follows: TGCAGTGCTACCCCGGCCGCTAACAATGAGCAGTTCTTC. Translating gives CSATPAANNEQFF.

This clonotype has only a few counts. The genes are TRBV15 and TRBJ1-3; perhaps TRBD1 as D (6 bases). V was shortened by 4 bases and J by 2 bases, with 12 bases between the two germline ends. The CDR3 is made up of 15 amino acids. Germline CDR1 reads LNHNV; CDR2 reads YYDKDF (reference sequence). As DNA, the CDR3 is TGTGCCACCAGCACTAACAGGGTGACTGGAAACACCATATATTTT. This encodes CATSTNRVTGNTIYF.

On this clonotype: This may be a read error: a much more frequent sequence differs by one nucleotide. The chain employs TRBV4-2 and TRBJ2-2, with D maybe TRBD2 (5 bases). CDR1 LGHNA and CDR2 YNFKEQ come from the germline V gene. This CDR3 has 15 amino acids. CDR3 DNA sequence: TGTGCCAGCAGCTCTGACCTCCTTAACACCGGGGAGCCGTTTTTT. Translated: CASSSDLLNTGEPFF.

CDR3 in DNA: TGTGCCACCAGCAGGCCGTTAGCGGGGGTCTACAATGAGCAGTTCTTC. Its protein product is CATSRPLAGVYNEQFF. This chain connects TRBV15 to TRBJ2-1; TRBD2 agrees at 9 bases. The CDR3 is 16 residues long. V lost 3 bases, J lost 3 bases, and 6 bases stayed unmatched. Germline V gene sequence: CDR1 LNHNV, CDR2 YYDKDF (reference sequence).

This rearrangement joins TRBV7-6 to TRBJ2-5; a possible D gene is TRBD1 (7 bases). V lost 5 bases and J 1 base, leaving 23 bases between the germline ends. Germline CDR1 SGHVS, CDR2 FNYEAQ. The CDR3 runs 18 residues. CDR3 loop: CASSGPRGALRGQETQYF. CDR3 DNA sequence: TGTGCCAGCAGCGGGCCCAGGGGGGCCCTAAGAGGCCAAGAGACCCAGTACTTC.

This clonotype was picked up a small number of times. The CDR3 reads CASSLTQGYGNTIYF. The CDR3 DNA reads as TGTGCCAGCAGCTTAACGCAGGGCTACGGAAACACCATATATTTT. The chain recombines TRBV7-9 with TRBJ1-3; possibly TRBD1 for D (5 bases). CDR1 is SEHNR and CDR2 is FQNEAQ in the germline V gene (reference sequence). V gave up 2 bases and J gave up 4 bases, with 12 bases separating them. This CDR3 is built from 15 residues.

This clonotype was observed at least ten times. V gene TRBV5-1 combines with J gene TRBJ1-1, with TRBD1 as a possible D gene (6 bases). CDR3 length equals 14 residues. The V gene lost 4 bases and the J gene lost 2 bases, with 12 bases spanning the gap. Germline assignment: CDR1 SGHRS and CDR2 YFSETQ. The CDR3 spells CASSAGQPNTEAFF. CDR3 nucleotide sequence: TGCGCCAGCAGCGCTGGACAGCCAAACACTGAAGCTTTCTTT.

This clonotype was detected only a few times. Written as DNA, the CDR3 is TGTGCCAGCAGCTTAACGGATGGGGGGGCCCGTAATGAGCAGTTCTTC. Translation gives CASSLTDGGARNEQFF. The rearrangement uses TRBV7-3 and TRBJ2-1; possibly TRBD2 for D (7 bases). Germline CDR1 SGHTA, CDR2 FQGTGA. With 0 bases removed from V and 7 bases from J, the gap between germline ends came to 16 bases. The CDR3 has 16 residues. The full variable domain, rest sourced from reference TRBV7-3 and TRBJ2-1, is GAGVSQTPSNKVTEKGKYVELRCDPISGHTALYWYRQSLGQGPEFLIYFQGTGAADDSGLPNDRFFAVRPEGSVSTLKIQRTERGDSAVYLCASSLTDGGARNEQFFGPGTRLTVL.

This clonotype appeared a few times. The gene calls are TRBV3-1 and TRBJ1-2; D possibly corresponds to TRBD1 (5 bases). Trimming removed 4 bases from V and 5 bases from J, with 14 bases in between. The CDR3 length is 14 residues. Germline assignment: CDR1 LGHDT and CDR2 YNNKEL (reference sequence). The CDR3 region is CASSPVGETYGYTF. CDR3 nucleotide sequence: TGTGCCAGCAGCCCTGTGGGGGAGACTTATGGCTACACCTTC.

The rearrangement joins TRBV28 to TRBJ1-4; maybe TRBD1 (5 bases). CDR1 is MDHEN and CDR2 is SYDVKM in the germline V gene. Deletions cut 5 bases from V and 6 bases from J, with 16 bases between. The CDR3 covers 15 residues. The CDR3 is CASSQGGGIHEKLFF. For the CDR3, the DNA is TGTGCCAGCAGTCAAGGCGGGGGGATTCATGAAAAACTGTTTTTT. Based on the CDR3 plus reference TRBV28 and TRBJ1-4, the full variable domain is DVKVTQSSRYLVKRTGEKVFLECVQDMDHENMFWYRQDPGLGLRLIYFSYDVKMKEKGDIPEGYSVSREKKERFSLILESASTNQTSMYLCASSQGGGIHEKLFFGSGTQLSVL.

The sample holds a few counts of this clonotype. The chain joins TRBV6-1 to TRBJ2-3; the D is unclear. CDR1 MNHNS and CDR2 SASEGT come from the germline V gene. This CDR3 comprises 13 residues. Trimming removed 7 bases at V and 0 bases at J, with 8 bases between. In DNA form, the CDR3 reads TGTGCCAGCACTGGCCCAAGCACAGATACGCAGTATTTT. Protein: CASTGPSTDTQYF.

This clonotype occurred a few times. This chain joins TRBV14 and TRBJ2-1, with D uncertain. Germline V gene lookup returns CDR1 SGHDN and CDR2 FVKESK. V was trimmed by 0 bases and J by 6 bases, leaving 9 bases between them. CDR3 length equals 14 residues. The CDR3 nucleotides read TGTGCCAGCAGCCAAGATCGAACAATCAATGAGCAGTTCTTC. It translates to CASSQDRTINEQFF.